Shown below are 11 T cell receptor beta chains from a single sample sequenced in a study of T cell clones after liver transplantation. Profiling relied on immunoSEQ multiplex PCR, and the TCRdb table lists in-frame clones only, not all of them. The data hold 65,000 to 80,000 clones, with 70% to 90% observed a single time. The specimen was CD4+ T cells from blood, collected at the 22-month timepoint. The source of these receptors is a human patient who received a liver transplant. A subset of T cells may come from the graft donor.

This clone was detected only once. This chain uses TRBV6-6 with TRBJ1-5; D unclear. The V gene lost 2 bases and the J gene lost 4 bases, with 12 bases spanning the gap. The germline V gene encodes CDR1 MNHNY and CDR2 SVGAGI (reference sequence). The CDR3 length is 15 residues. The CDR3: CASSYENVPNQPQHF. CDR3 nucleotide sequence: TGTGCCAGCAGTTACGAAAACGTCCCGAATCAGCCCCAGCATTTT.

This sequence joins TRBV5-1 and TRBJ2-7; the D gene could be TRBD1 or TRBD2 (6 bases each). CDR1 and CDR2 (germline): SGHRS, YFSETQ. The CDR3 is made up of 13 amino acids. V dropped 5 bases and J dropped 0 bases, with 9 bases sitting between them. The CDR3 region is CASRGGSSYEQYF. In nucleotides, the CDR3 is TGCGCCAGCAGAGGGGGGAGCTCCTACGAGCAGTACTTC.

As to this clone: The junction differs from germline at one of its ends, possibly a read error. V is TRBV2 and J is TRBJ2-7; the D gene is possibly TRBD2 (6 bases). The CDR3 runs 13 residues. Germline CDR1 reads SNHLY; CDR2 reads FYNNEI. CDR3 protein: CATSPSGLFEQYF. CDR3 coding DNA: TGTGCCACCAGTCCGTCGGGACTCTTCGAGCAGTACTTC.

This clone was seen only a few times. This same CDR3 is encoded by further DNA sequences in the sample. The rearrangement joins TRBV9 to TRBJ1-3; D is undetermined. V was trimmed by 0 bases and J by 1 base, leaving 8 bases between them. CDR3 size: 15 residues. CDR1 and CDR2 from the germline V gene are SGDLS and YYNGEE. In nucleotides, the CDR3 is TGTGCCAGCAGCGTAGTCGGTGGGTCTGGAAACACCATATATTTT. Amino acids: CASSVVGGSGNTIYF.

This clone was found once. The genes are TRBV9 and TRBJ2-5; D might be TRBD1 or TRBD2, each matching 6 bases. CDR3 length equals 17 residues. The germline gives CDR1 SGDLS, CDR2 YYNGEE. Trimming stripped 0 bases from V and 2 bases from J, with 17 bases between. CDR3 residues: CASSVASGGAGQETQYF. CDR3 sequence (DNA): TGTGCCAGCAGCGTAGCTTCTGGGGGCGCGGGACAAGAGACCCAGTACTTC.

CDR3 in amino acids: CSVVSGSTDTQYF. Here the CDR3 DNA reads TGCAGCGTTGTATCAGGGAGCACAGATACGCAGTATTTT. The chain has TRBV29-1 and TRBJ2-3, with D perhaps TRBD1 (5 bases). This CDR3 is 13 amino acids long. Trimming shortened V by 4 bases and J by 0 bases, and 8 bases separated the two germline ends. Germline V gene sequence: CDR1 SQVTM, CDR2 ANQGSEA.

CDR3 amino acids: CAISQRDRGAPYEQYF. Written as DNA, the CDR3 is TGTGCCATCAGTCAAAGAGACAGGGGAGCCCCCTACGAGCAGTACTTC. The rearrangement uses TRBV10-3 and TRBJ2-7, with 8 bases aligning to TRBD1. Germline CDR1 and CDR2: ENHRY and SYGVKD. Losses at the gene ends were 5 bases for V and 2 bases for J; bases not matched to a gene: 11. The CDR3 contains 16 residues.

The chain couples TRBV5-4 to TRBJ1-2; weak D call: TRBD1 (6 bases). This CDR3 has 13 residues. In germline, CDR1 is SGHNT, CDR2 YYREEE (reference sequence). The V end was cut by 0 bases, the J end by 8 bases, with 11 bases between. The CDR3 sequence is CASSLAGGRGYTF. CDR3 nucleotide sequence: TGTGCCAGCAGCTTGGCGGGGGGCAGGGGCTACACCTTC.

V gene TRBV30 combines with J gene TRBJ1-1; D gene ambiguous. Germline CDR1 reads GTSNPN; CDR2 reads SVGIG (reference sequence). Trimming removed 0 bases from V and 4 bases from J, with 12 bases in between. The CDR3 extends over 14 amino acids. DNA for the CDR3: TGTGCCTGGAGTGTACGAGTTGGTGCCACTGAAGCTTTCTTT. It translates to CAWSVRVGATEAFF.

CDR3 nucleotide sequence: TGCGCCAGCAGCTTGGAAGAGTACACTGAAGCTTTCTTT. It codes for CASSLEEYTEAFF. The chain is built from TRBV5-1 and TRBJ1-1; unclear D gene. Germline loops: CDR1 SGHRS, CDR2 YFSETQ. This CDR3 has 13 residues. V dropped 0 bases and J dropped 3 bases, with 6 bases sitting between them.

The chain links TRBV7-2 to TRBJ2-5; D not certain. The CDR3 is 14 residues long. Trimming left V 2 bases short and J 0 bases short, with 7 bases between. CDR1 is SGHTA, CDR2 FQGNSA, per germline. CDR3 in DNA: TGTGCCAGCAGCTTATCGAGAAACCAAGAGACCCAGTACTTC. Its protein is CASSLSRNQETQYF.